Following are 2 T cell receptor beta chains from one sample sequenced in a study of blood T cell repertoires in COVID-19. The protocol was immunoSEQ multiplex PCR, while the TCRdb copy is restricted to in-frame clones and leaves out a portion. This table has about 120,000 clones, approximately 87% appearing once. Material: peripheral blood. These receptors were collected from a man aged 25 to 40 with acute or convalescent COVID-19.

The rearrangement uses TRBV3-1 (or the pseudogene TRBV3-2) and TRBJ1-2, with 7 nucleotides matching TRBD1. CDR3 length: 14 residues. V dropped 0 bases and J dropped 4; count of bases not matched to a gene: 2. Germline values: CDR1 LGHDT, CDR2 YNNKEL (reference sequence). CDR3 nucleotides: TGTGCCAGCAGCCAAGACAGGGGGTTCTATGGCTACACCTTC. Protein: CASSQDRGFYGYTF.

This chain joins TRBV27 and TRBJ1-2; TRBD1 is a possible D gene (5 bases). The CDR3 contains 13 residues. The V end lost 6 bases, the J end lost 9 bases, and 17 bases lay between the germline ends. CDR1 and CDR2 from the germline V gene are MNHEY and SMNVEV (reference sequence). In DNA, the CDR3 is TGTGCCAGCAGCCAGGGCGGTTTTTTGAGCTACACCTTC. This encodes CASSQGGFLSYTF.